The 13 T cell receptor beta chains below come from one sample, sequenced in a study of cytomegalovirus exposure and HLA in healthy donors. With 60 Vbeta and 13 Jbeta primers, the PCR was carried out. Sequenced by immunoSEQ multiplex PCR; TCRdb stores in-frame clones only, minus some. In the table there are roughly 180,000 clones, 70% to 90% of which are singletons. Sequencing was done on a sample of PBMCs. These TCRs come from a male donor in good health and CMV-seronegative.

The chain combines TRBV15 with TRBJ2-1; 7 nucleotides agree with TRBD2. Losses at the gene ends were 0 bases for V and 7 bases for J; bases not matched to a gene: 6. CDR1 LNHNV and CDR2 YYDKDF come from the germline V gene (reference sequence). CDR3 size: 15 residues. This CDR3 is CATSRERLAVNEQFF. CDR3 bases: TGTGCCACCAGCAGAGAAAGGCTAGCGGTGAATGAGCAGTTCTTC.

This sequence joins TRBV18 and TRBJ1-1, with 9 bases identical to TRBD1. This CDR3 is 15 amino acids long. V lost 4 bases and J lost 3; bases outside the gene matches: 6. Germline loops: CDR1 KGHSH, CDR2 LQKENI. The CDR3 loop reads CASSLGQGRDTEAFF. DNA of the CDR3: TGTGCCAGCTCACTAGGACAGGGGAGGGACACTGAAGCTTTCTTT.

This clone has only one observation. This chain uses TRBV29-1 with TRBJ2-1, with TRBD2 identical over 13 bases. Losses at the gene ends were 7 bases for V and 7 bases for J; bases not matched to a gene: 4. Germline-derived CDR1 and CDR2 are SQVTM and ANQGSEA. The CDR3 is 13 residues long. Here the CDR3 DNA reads TGCAGCGCTCAGGGACTAGCGGGGAATGAGCAGTTCTTC. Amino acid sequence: CSAQGLAGNEQFF.

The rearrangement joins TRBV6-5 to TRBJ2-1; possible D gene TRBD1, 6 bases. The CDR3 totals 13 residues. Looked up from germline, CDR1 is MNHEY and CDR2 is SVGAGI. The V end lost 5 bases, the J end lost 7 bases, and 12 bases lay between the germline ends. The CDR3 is CASSDPGQNEQFF. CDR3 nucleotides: TGTGCCAGCAGTGACCCGGGACAAAATGAGCAGTTCTTC.

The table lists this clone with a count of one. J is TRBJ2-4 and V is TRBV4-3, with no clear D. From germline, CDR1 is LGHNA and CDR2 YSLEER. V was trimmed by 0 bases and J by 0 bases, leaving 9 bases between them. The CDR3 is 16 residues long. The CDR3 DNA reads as TGCGCCAGCAGCCAAGATAGACTCCTAGCCAAAAACATTCAGTACTTC. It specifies CASSQDRLLAKNIQYF.

The CDR3 DNA reads TGTGCCAGCAGACAGGGTCGGGACACTGAAGCTTTCTTT. Protein sequence: CASRQGRDTEAFF. The chain uses TRBV18 and TRBJ1-1, with 7 bases identical to TRBD1. The length of the CDR3 is 13 residues. The trim removed 8 bases at V and 3 bases at J, leaving 6 bases unmatched. Germline loops: CDR1 KGHSH, CDR2 LQKENI.

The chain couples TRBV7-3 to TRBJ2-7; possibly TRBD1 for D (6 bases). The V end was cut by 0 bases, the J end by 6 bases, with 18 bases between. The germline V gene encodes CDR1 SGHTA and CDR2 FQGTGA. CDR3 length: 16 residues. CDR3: CASSLTGAGTPSEQYF. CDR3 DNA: TGTGCCAGCAGCTTAACGGGGGCAGGGACACCTAGCGAGCAGTACTTC.

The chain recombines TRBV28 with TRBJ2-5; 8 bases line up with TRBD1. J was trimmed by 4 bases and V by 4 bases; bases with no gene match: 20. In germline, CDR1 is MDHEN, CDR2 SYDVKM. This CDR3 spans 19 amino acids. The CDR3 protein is CASSSLRAATGEWRETQYF. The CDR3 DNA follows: TGTGCCAGCAGTTCCCTCCGGGCGGCGACAGGGGAGTGGCGAGAGACCCAGTACTTC.

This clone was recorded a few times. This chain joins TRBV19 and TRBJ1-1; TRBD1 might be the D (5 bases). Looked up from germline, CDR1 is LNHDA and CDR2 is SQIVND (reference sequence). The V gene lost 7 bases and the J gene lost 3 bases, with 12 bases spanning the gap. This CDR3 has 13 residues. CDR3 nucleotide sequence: TGTGCCAGTAACACTGCGGGGGACACTGAAGCTTTCTTT. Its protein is CASNTAGDTEAFF.

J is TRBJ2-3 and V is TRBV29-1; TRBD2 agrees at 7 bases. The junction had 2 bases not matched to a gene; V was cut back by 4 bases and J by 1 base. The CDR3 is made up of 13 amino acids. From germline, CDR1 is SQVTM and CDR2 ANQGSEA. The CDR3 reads CSVVGRGTDTQYF. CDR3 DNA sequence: TGCAGCGTTGTAGGGAGGGGCACAGATACGCAGTATTTT.

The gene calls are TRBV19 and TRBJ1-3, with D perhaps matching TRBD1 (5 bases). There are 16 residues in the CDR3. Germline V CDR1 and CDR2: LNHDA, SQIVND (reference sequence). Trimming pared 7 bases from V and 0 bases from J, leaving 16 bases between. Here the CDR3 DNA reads TGTGCCAGTACTGACACAGGATGGAGCTCTGGAAACACCATATATTTT. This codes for CASTDTGWSSGNTIYF.

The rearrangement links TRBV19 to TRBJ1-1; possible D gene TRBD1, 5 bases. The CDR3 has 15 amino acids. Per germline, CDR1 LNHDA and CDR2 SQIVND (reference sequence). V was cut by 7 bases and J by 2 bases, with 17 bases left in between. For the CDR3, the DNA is TGTGCCAGTACTACGACAGCCCAACCTAACACTGAAGCTTTCTTT. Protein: CASTTTAQPNTEAFF.

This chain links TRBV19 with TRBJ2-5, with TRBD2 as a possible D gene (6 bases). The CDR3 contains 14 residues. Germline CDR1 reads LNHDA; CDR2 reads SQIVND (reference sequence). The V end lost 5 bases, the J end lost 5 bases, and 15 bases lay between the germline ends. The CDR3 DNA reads TGTGCCAGTAGTCTAACGGCGGGGCCGGAGACCCAGTACTTC. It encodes CASSLTAGPETQYF.